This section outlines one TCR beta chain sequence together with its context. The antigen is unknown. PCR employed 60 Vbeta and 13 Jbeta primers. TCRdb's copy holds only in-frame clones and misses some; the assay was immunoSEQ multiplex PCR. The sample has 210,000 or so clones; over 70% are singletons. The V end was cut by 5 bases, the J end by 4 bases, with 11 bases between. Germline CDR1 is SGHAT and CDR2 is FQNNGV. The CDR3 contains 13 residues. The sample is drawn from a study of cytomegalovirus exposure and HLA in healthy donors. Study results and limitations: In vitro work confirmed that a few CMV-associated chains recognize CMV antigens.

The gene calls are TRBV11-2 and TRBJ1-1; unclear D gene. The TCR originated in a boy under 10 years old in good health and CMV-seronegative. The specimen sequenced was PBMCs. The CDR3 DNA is TGTGCCAGCAGCCCACGTCCTACCACTGAAGCTTTCTTT. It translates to CASSPRPTTEAFF.